The 6 T cell receptor beta chains in this list originate from one sample, sequenced in a study of cytomegalovirus exposure and HLA in healthy donors (dated by TCRdb to 2016 to 2017). The library was made by the immunoSEQ multiplex PCR assay. TCRdb re-hosts the immuneACCESS table, in-frame sequences only. Its copies lack some clones; in the studies checked, an unresolved V gene accounts for under half of them, and the cause for the rest is not known. The sample data list about 120,000 clones, and around 85% of these were observed just once. The ten largest clones capture 4.4% of the sample. Material: PBMCs. These receptors all come from a young man in good health and CMV-seropositive.

The rearrangement links TRBV6-6 to TRBJ1-2, with 8 nucleotides matching TRBD1. V lost 0 bases and J lost 7; bases outside the gene matches: 7. The CDR3 consists of 15 residues. CDR1 MNHNY and CDR2 SVGAGI come from the germline V gene (reference sequence). As DNA, the CDR3 is TGTGCCAGCAGTTACTCGGGGCAGGGGGCGAGTGGCTACACCTTC. This encodes CASSYSGQGASGYTF.

V gene TRBV6-5 combines with J gene TRBJ1-1, with 7 bases aligning to TRBD1. CDR1 MNHEY and CDR2 SVGAGI come from the germline V gene. After removal of 8 bases from V and 1 base from J, the junction contained 4 bases not matched to a gene. The length of the CDR3 is 13 residues. CDR3: CASGQASNTEAFF. The CDR3 nucleotides are TGTGCCAGCGGACAGGCTTCGAACACTGAAGCTTTCTTT.

DNA of the CDR3: TGTGCCAGCAGTGGCCAACAGGGGGCCAAAAACATTCAGTACTTC. Translated: CASSGQQGAKNIQYF. The rearrangement joins TRBV6-1 to TRBJ2-4, with 7 bases identical to TRBD1. This CDR3 spans 15 amino acids. With 4 bases clipped from V and 1 base from J, the junction kept 4 bases outside the gene matches. Germline CDR1 reads MNHNS; CDR2 reads SASEGT.

The chain is built from TRBV4-1 and TRBJ2-1, with 8 positions matching TRBD1. V dropped 2 bases and J dropped 7; count of bases not matched to a gene: 7. In germline, CDR1 is MGHRA, CDR2 YSYEKL. The CDR3 is 15 residues long. The CDR3 DNA follows: TGCGCCAGCAGCCAACCGGGACAGGCCAAGAATGAGCAGTTCTTC. Its protein is CASSQPGQAKNEQFF.

The chain recombines TRBV7-2 with TRBJ2-7; maybe TRBD1 (6 bases). This CDR3 has 13 amino acids. Germline CDR1 is SGHTA and CDR2 is FQGNSA. With 6 bases removed from V and 10 bases from J, the gap between germline ends came to 19 bases. The CDR3 DNA is TGTGCCAGCAGTACGACAGGCGTTCCTGTTCAGTACTTC. It specifies CASSTTGVPVQYF. Using reference TRBV7-2 and TRBJ2-7 for the parts outside the CDR3, the full variable domain is GAGVSQSPSNKVTEKGKDVELRCDPISGHTALYWYRQSLGQGLEFLIYFQGNSAPDKSGLPSDRFSAERTGGSVSTLTIQRTQQEDSAVYLCASSTTGVPVQYFGPGTRLTVT.

J is TRBJ2-3 and V is TRBV5-1, with TRBD1 matching over 7 bases. The ends lost 0 bases at V and 1 base at J; junction bases unmatched: 2. CDR3 size: 15 residues. Germline CDR1 and CDR2: SGHRS and YFSETQ. The CDR3 reads CASSLDRGRTDTQYF. CDR3 coding DNA: TGCGCCAGCAGCTTGGACAGGGGACGCACAGATACGCAGTATTTT.